The sequence of this T cell receptor beta chain was determined in a study of technical replicates of blood from a handful of donors (dated by TCRdb to 2016 to 2017). Libraries were constructed by the immunoSEQ multiplex PCR assay. The immuneACCESS repertoire file appears here via TCRdb, limited to in-frame rearrangements. These files lack a portion of the clones; in checked studies, under half of the deficit traces to unresolved V genes, and the cause of the others is not known. The sample has 85,000 to 100,000 clones on record, nearly 97% of them singletons. Roughly 0.28% of the sample is in the top ten clones. The table lists this clone with a few counts. Which antigen it targets is not known. No much larger clonotype is one base removed from it; base qualities were not supplied. Trimming at the junction amounts to 6 bases on V and 11 bases on J, and the germline ends lie 16 bases apart. From a lookup of the germline V gene, CDR1 and CDR2 are MDHEN and SYDVKM. Measured from the cysteine to the phenylalanine, the CDR3 is 12 residues long. The retained sequence is limited to the CDR3, 36 bases, with the frame set at the first base.

The rearranged chain carries TRBV28 and TRBJ1-1, and TRBD1 may be the D gene, going by 5 matching bases. The sequenced material came from T cells isolated from PBMCs. The receptor comes from a human donor in good health. The nucleotide sequence reads as follows: TGTGCCAGCAGCCTGACGCAGGGAGGGGCTTTCTTT. This sequence encodes CASSLTQGGAFF.